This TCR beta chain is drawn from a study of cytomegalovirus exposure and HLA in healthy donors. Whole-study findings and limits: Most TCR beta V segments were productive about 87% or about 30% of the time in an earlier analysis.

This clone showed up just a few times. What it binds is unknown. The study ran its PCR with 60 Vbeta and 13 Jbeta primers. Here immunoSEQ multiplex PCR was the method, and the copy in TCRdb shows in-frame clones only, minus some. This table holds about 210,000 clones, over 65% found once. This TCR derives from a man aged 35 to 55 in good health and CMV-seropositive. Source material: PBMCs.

In nucleotides, the CDR3 is TGTGCCAGCAGCCAGGCCCCTGACAGCCCCAACGGGGGCTACACCTTC. Translated: CASSQAPDSPNGGYTF. The gene calls are TRBV4-2 and TRBJ1-2; tentative D call: TRBD1 (5 bases). This CDR3 has 16 amino acids. The germline V gene has CDR1 LGHNA and CDR2 YNFKEQ. The V end was cut by 3 bases, the J end by 8 bases, with 22 bases between.